This T cell receptor beta chain comes out of a study of beta chain features in type 1 diabetes (dated by TCRdb to the late 2010s). Study-level background: Mean age, gender distribution, total cell number and subset yield did not differ between patients and healthy donors. Whereas all 30 or so donors provided naive and central memory subsets, regulatory and stem cell-like memory subsets were isolated from just 8 patients and roughly eight healthy donors. A total of roughly 100 million sorted cells were examined across all samples, and a strong correlation was observed between cell number per subset and RNA yield. The study compared TCRB repertoires of sorted circulating CD4+ T cell subsets between recently diagnosed type 1 diabetes patients and matched healthy donors.

Its CDR3 holds 12 amino acids, cysteine through phenylalanine. Only the CDR3 DNA is retained, 36 bases long and in frame from the first base. V drops 5 bases and J drops 4 bases, leaving 9 bases in between. CDR1 and CDR2 are drawn from the germline V gene: SGHTA, FQGNSA. A remark on this clone: Its antigen target is currently unknown. Base qualities are not provided; no much larger clone lies one nucleotide away.

From each donor, a single peripheral blood sample of about 110 mL on average was drawn into heparinised tubes. A BD FACSAria II and a panel including CD45RO, CCR7, CD25, CD127, CD95 and CD27 were used to sort naive, central memory, regulatory and stem cell-like memory CD4+ T cells. All sorted populations exceeded 95% purity. PBMCs were separated immediately by Lymphoprep density gradient centrifugation and were stained directly, without being cultured. Samples were stained and sorted in pairs, with one healthy donor and one patient per experiment, so that batch effects were minimized. The High Capacity cDNA Reverse Transcription Kit was used to reverse transcribe all of the isolated RNA, meaning that expressed TCRB transcripts were what got sequenced. Deep immunoSEQ sequencing was performed on naive, central memory and regulatory T cell samples, with an average of about 3.57 million total reads per sample. Sorted cells were lysed in RLT buffer and RNA was extracted with DNase-treated RNeasy Micro or Mini kits, depending on cell number. To prevent cross-contamination, each cell subset was processed individually, whereas patient and healthy donor samples were processed jointly. TCRB sequences were amplified from cDNA with the immunoSEQ multiplex PCR, producing 87-bp fragments spanning the CDR3 region. Sequencing of the amplicons was performed on the Illumina HiSeq platform. The authors' analysis ran thus. PCR bias was corrected computationally using synthetic template baselines, and reads within Hamming distance 2 were collapsed, with unmergeable singletons discarded. By aligning reads against IMGT, V, D and J genes, CDR3 length, and insertions or deletions at six rearrangement sites were assigned. Within each subset, clonotype counts were normalized to sorted cell number, and only after that were true diversity and Gini coefficients computed with the tcR R package. The overlap coefficient, calculated on TCRB nucleotide sequences, was used to measure repertoire sharing. The source is immuneACCESS, and TCRdb retained only in-frame sequences with V and J called. Part of the clones is not carried over; for the studies checked, unresolved V genes explain less than half of this, and the remainder is unexplained. V and J calls and clone size come straight from that table; D and trimming were deduced from the DNA. This sample comprises 400,000 or so clones, roughly a tenth of them detected only once. Of the sample, over 0.45% is held by the ten largest clones.

The investigation overall reported the following: Sequencing cDNA rather than genomic DNA could over-represent highly expressing activated cells, although activation and CD3 levels did not differ between groups. Naive, central memory and regulatory TCRB repertoires appeared to be more alike among patients than among healthy donors. Only small numbers of individuals were included in the HLA sub-analyses, which left unresolved whether HLA type had any influence on TCRB rearrangement. Type 1 diabetes patients showed a moderate but significant shortening of TCRB CDR3 length in all four CD4+ subsets. PCR might favor shorter templates, but patient and control samples were amplified and corrected together, so any skew would affect both groups equally. Fewer insertions and more nucleotide deletions at VDJ recombination sites were observed in patients with type 1 diabetes, implying thymic rearrangement abnormalities.

The chain employs TRBV7-2 and TRBJ2-7; a weak D assignment points to TRBD1 (5 bases agree). Specimen: central memory CD4+ T cells from blood. The receptor was derived from a man aged 25-45 years with type 1 diabetes. CDR3 sequence: CASSASGYEQYF. The nucleotide sequence reads TGTGCCAGCAGCGCGTCAGGGTACGAGCAGTACTTC.